This TCR beta chain was sequenced during a study of read filtering for tumor transcriptome and immune sequencing. Notes on the study in general: Correlation between methods rose after single-read clonotypes were removed.

Every patient had bone marrow sampled while the disease was active. From roughly 390 ng of RNA, a library with molecular barcoded alpha/delta and beta/gamma adaptors was made. TCRdb re-derived calls from the reads in MiXCR, one entry per CDR3 protein. The sample contains about 24,000 distinct CDR3 sequences, around a fifth of which appear only once. Details on this clonotype: Its target is unknown.

V lost 6 bases, J lost 7 bases, and 10 bases lay in between. CDR3 length equals 12 residues. Material: a population of CD138-negative cells sorted from bone marrow. The sequence came from a donor at least 40 years old with multiple myeloma. The chain carries TRBV12-3 or TRBV12-4 and TRBJ2-1; D uncertain. The CDR3 loop is CASSPPFNEQFF. The CDR3, as DNA: TGTGCCAGCAGCCCCCCATTTAATGAGCAGTTCTTC.